The source of this T cell receptor beta chain is a study of monozygotic twins with inflammatory bowel disease. Worth noting for this clonotype: Its specificity is not known.

TCRdb re-called the 5' RACE reads and catalogs CDR3 proteins one per entry, DNA excluded. The sample data list 110,000 or so distinct CDR3 sequences. Findings and caveats of the study: Sharing of clonotypes with others was lower in IBD patients than in healthy twins, and this was especially so with disease activity.

Germline CDR1 and CDR2: SEHNR and FQNEAQ (reference sequence). The CDR3 is made up of 16 amino acids. The chain joins TRBV7-9 to TRBJ2-2; the TCRdb call, TRBD1, lacks DNA for checking. The TCR comes from a human donor with ulcerative colitis or Crohn's disease, or a healthy co-twin of an affected twin (not recorded which). Sequencing input: blood. The CDR3 is CASSLGPGQDTGELFF.